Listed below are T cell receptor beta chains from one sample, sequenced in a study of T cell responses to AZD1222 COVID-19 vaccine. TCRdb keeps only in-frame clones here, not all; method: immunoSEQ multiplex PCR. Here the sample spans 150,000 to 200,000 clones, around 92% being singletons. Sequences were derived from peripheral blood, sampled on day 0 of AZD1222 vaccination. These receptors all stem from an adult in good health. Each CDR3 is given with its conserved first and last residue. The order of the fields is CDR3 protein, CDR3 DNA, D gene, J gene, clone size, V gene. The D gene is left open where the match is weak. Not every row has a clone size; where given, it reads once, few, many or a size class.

CDR3: CASSLHGGSYEQYF; DNA: TGTGCCAGCAGTTTGCATGGGGGATCCTACGAGCAGTACTTC; D: NA; J: TRBJ2-7; size: NA; V: TRBV28
CDR3: CASKISRATNEKLFF; DNA: TGTGCCAGTAAGATTAGTAGAGCAACTAATGAAAAACTGTTTTTT; D: NA; J: TRBJ1-4; size: NA; V: TRBV19
CDR3: CASSLASSGQGFYSNQPQHF; DNA: TGTGCCAGCAGCTTGGCCTCGTCGGGACAGGGGTTCTATAGCAATCAGCCCCAGCATTTT; D: TRBD1; J: TRBJ1-5; size: NA; V: TRBV5-8
CDR3: CASFPPRLRGTEAFF; DNA: TGTGCCAGCTTTCCCCCCCGACTGCGGGGCACTGAAGCTTTCTTT; D: NA; J: TRBJ1-1; size: NA; V: TRBV6-5
CDR3: CSVPLAGVGETQYF; DNA: TGCAGCGTCCCGCTCGCAGGGGTCGGAGAGACCCAGTACTTC; D: NA; J: TRBJ2-5; size: NA; V: TRBV29-1
CDR3: CAISELGQDINYGYTF; DNA: TGTGCCATCAGTGAGCTGGGACAGGACATTAACTATGGCTACACCTTC; D: TRBD1; J: TRBJ1-2; size: NA; V: TRBV10-3
CDR3: CASSLQQGNEQFF; DNA: TGTGCCAGCAGCTTGCAACAGGGAAATGAGCAGTTCTTC; D: NA; J: TRBJ2-1; size: NA; V: TRBV5-6
CDR3: CASSLRGAMNTEAFF; DNA: TGTGCCAGCAGCTTGCGAGGGGCCATGAACACTGAAGCTTTCTTT; D: NA; J: TRBJ1-1; size: NA; V: TRBV5-6
CDR3: CASSQRGQGFSETQYF; DNA: TGTGCCAGCAGCCAGAGGGGACAGGGGTTTTCCGAGACCCAGTACTTC; D: TRBD1; J: TRBJ2-5; size: NA; V: TRBV5-4
CDR3: CASSMGFGSPLHF; DNA: TGTGCCAGTAGTATGGGGTTCGGTTCACCCCTCCACTTT; D: NA; J: TRBJ1-6; size: NA; V: TRBV19
CDR3: CASSSDSDEQYF; DNA: TGTGCCAGCAGTTCTGACAGCGACGAGCAGTACTTC; D: NA; J: TRBJ2-7; size: NA; V: TRBV2
CDR3: CASWRGNTEAFF; DNA: TGTGCCAGCTGGCGGGGGAACACTGAAGCTTTCTTT; D: NA; J: TRBJ1-1; size: NA; V: TRBV5-6
CDR3: CASSPWAGGPRDTQYF; DNA: TGTGCCAGCAGCCCCTGGGCGGGAGGGCCCAGAGATACGCAGTATTTT; D: TRBD2; J: TRBJ2-3; size: NA; V: TRBV28
CDR3: CASSVGLATDTQYF; DNA: TGTGCCAGTAGTGTGGGACTAGCCACAGATACGCAGTATTTT; D: TRBD2; J: TRBJ2-3; size: NA; V: TRBV19
CDR3: CASSQDEGWETQYF; DNA: TGTGCCAGCAGCCAAGATGAGGGCTGGGAGACCCAGTACTTC; D: NA; J: TRBJ2-5; size: NA; V: TRBV14
CDR3: CASSLGRGDWTYEQYF; DNA: TGTGCCAGCAGCTTGGGCAGGGGAGATTGGACCTACGAGCAGTACTTC; D: NA; J: TRBJ2-7; size: NA; V: TRBV5-4
CDR3: CATSNQETQYF; DNA: TGTGCCACCAGCAACCAAGAGACCCAGTACTTC; D: NA; J: TRBJ2-5; size: many; V: TRBV15
CDR3: CATSGSAANSPLHF; DNA: TGTGCCACCAGTGGATCGGCAGCAAATTCACCCCTCCACTTT; D: NA; J: TRBJ1-6; size: NA; V: TRBV24-1
CDR3: CASSLTYRDPRNEQFF; DNA: TGTGCCAGCAGTCTTACGTACCGGGACCCCCGCAATGAGCAGTTCTTC; D: NA; J: TRBJ2-1; size: NA; V: TRBV4-2
CDR3: CASSLGGSDNSPLHF; DNA: TGCGCCAGCAGCTTGGGGGGGTCCGATAATTCACCCCTCCACTTT; D: NA; J: TRBJ1-6; size: NA; V: TRBV5-1
CDR3: CASKSGINTEAFF; DNA: TGTGCCAGCAAGTCCGGGATTAACACTGAAGCTTTCTTT; D: NA; J: TRBJ1-1; size: NA; V: TRBV28
CDR3: CASSTPRGQAGNTIYF; DNA: TGTGCCAGCAGCACACCCCGGGGACAGGCTGGAAACACCATATATTTT; D: TRBD1; J: TRBJ1-3; size: NA; V: TRBV7-9
CDR3: CASSSLLTTGGSYYGYTF; DNA: TGTGCCAGCAGTTCCCTCCTAACAACAGGGGGATCTTACTATGGCTACACCTTC; D: TRBD1; J: TRBJ1-2; size: NA; V: TRBV27
CDR3: CASSGMDLYEQFF; DNA: TGTGCCAGCAGCGGAATGGACTTGTATGAGCAGTTCTTC; D: NA; J: TRBJ2-1; size: NA; V: TRBV5-4
CDR3: CASSPETRNHNEQFF; DNA: TGTGCCAGCTCACCAGAGACTAGGAACCACAATGAGCAGTTCTTC; D: NA; J: TRBJ2-1; size: NA; V: TRBV18
CDR3: CASSSLFVGFEAFF; DNA: TGTGCCAGCAGTTCCCTCTTTGTAGGGTTTGAAGCTTTCTTT; D: NA; J: TRBJ1-1; size: NA; V: TRBV28
CDR3: CASRNRGSNQPQHF; DNA: TGTGCCAGCCGCAACAGGGGTAGCAATCAGCCCCAGCATTTT; D: TRBD1; J: TRBJ1-5; size: NA; V: TRBV27
CDR3: CASSEVRIAGTNTGELFF; DNA: TGTGCCAGCAGTGAAGTCAGAATAGCGGGGACGAACACCGGGGAGCTGTTTTTT; D: TRBD2; J: TRBJ2-2; size: NA; V: TRBV2
CDR3: CACLDPGTNQPQHF; DNA: TGTGCCTGCCTCGACCCGGGGACAAATCAGCCCCAGCATTTT; D: NA; J: TRBJ1-5; size: NA; V: TRBV19
CDR3: CASSSRRNEQFF; DNA: TGCGCCAGCAGCTCCCGACGGAATGAGCAGTTCTTC; D: NA; J: TRBJ2-1; size: NA; V: TRBV5-1
CDR3: CASSNPLQGSGNGYTF; DNA: TGTGCCAGCAGTAACCCCCTACAGGGGTCGGGAAATGGCTACACCTTC; D: TRBD1; J: TRBJ1-2; size: NA; V: TRBV28
CDR3: CASSTTLTGLQETQYF; DNA: TGCGCCAGCAGCACCACCTTGACAGGTCTCCAAGAGACCCAGTACTTC; D: NA; J: TRBJ2-5; size: NA; V: TRBV5-1
CDR3: CASSISGLSSYNEQFF; DNA: TGTGCCAGTAGTATTAGCGGGCTGAGCTCCTACAATGAGCAGTTCTTC; D: TRBD2; J: TRBJ2-1; size: NA; V: TRBV19
CDR3: CASSFPGGYEQYF; DNA: TGTGCCAGCAGTTTCCCAGGGGGCTACGAGCAGTACTTC; D: TRBD1; J: TRBJ2-7; size: NA; V: TRBV6-6
CDR3: CASSHRPAGAGGELFF; DNA: TGTGCCAGTAGTCATAGACCCGCGGGGGCGGGCGGGGAGCTGTTTTTT; D: NA; J: TRBJ2-2; size: NA; V: TRBV19
CDR3: CASSFRGSQPQHF; DNA: TGTGCCAGCAGTTTCAGGGGGTCTCAGCCCCAGCATTTT; D: TRBD1; J: TRBJ1-5; size: NA; V: TRBV28
CDR3: CASSVAGGAGELFF; DNA: TGTGCCAGCAGCGTAGCGGGAGGGGCCGGGGAGCTGTTTTTT; D: TRBD2; J: TRBJ2-2; size: NA; V: TRBV9
CDR3: CASSNTGTGKDEQYF; DNA: TGTGCCAGTAGTAACACCGGGACAGGGAAGGACGAGCAGTACTTC; D: TRBD1; J: TRBJ2-7; size: NA; V: TRBV19